These T cell receptor beta chains were read from a single sample in a study of cytomegalovirus exposure and HLA in healthy donors. The method was immunoSEQ multiplex PCR; TCRdb's version includes in-frame clones alone and lacks a portion of them. The sample holds fewer than 95,000 clones; approximately 57% are singletons and the top ten take roughly 6.3%. Sequenced material: PBMCs. The receptors derive from a woman in her thirties in good health and CMV-seronegative. CDR3s include the opening cysteine and the closing phenylalanine or tryptophan. The order of the fields is D gene, clone size, V gene, J gene, CDR3 protein, CDR3 DNA. A D gene is named only where the DNA matches it firmly. The size field is filled for only some rows; it gives once, few, many or a size class.

d_gene: -; abundance: -; v_gene: TRBV28; j_gene: TRBJ1-1; CDR3aa: CASSFSGEAFF; CDR3nt: TGTGCCAGCAGTTTTTCAGGCGAAGCTTTCTTT
d_gene: -; abundance: -; v_gene: TRBV14; j_gene: TRBJ2-2; CDR3aa: CASRGSGAGELFF; CDR3nt: TGTGCCAGCCGAGGGAGTGGGGCCGGGGAGCTGTTTTTT
d_gene: TRBD1; abundance: few; v_gene: TRBV6-5; j_gene: TRBJ2-3; CDR3aa: CASRRDRMTDTQYF; CDR3nt: TGTGCCAGCAGACGGGACAGGATGACAGATACGCAGTATTTT
d_gene: TRBD1; abundance: -; v_gene: TRBV4-2; j_gene: TRBJ2-1; CDR3aa: CASSRTGAGNEQFF; CDR3nt: TGTGCCAGCAGCCGGACAGGGGCCGGCAATGAGCAGTTCTTC
d_gene: TRBD2; abundance: -; v_gene: TRBV27; j_gene: TRBJ2-3; CDR3aa: CASSPLAGGGTDTQYF; CDR3nt: TGTGCCAGCAGTCCCCTAGCGGGAGGTGGCACAGATACGCAGTATTTT
d_gene: -; abundance: -; v_gene: TRBV19; j_gene: TRBJ1-6; CDR3aa: CASSIGGGSPLHF; CDR3nt: TGTGCCAGTAGTATTGGGGGGGGATCACCCCTCCACTTT
d_gene: TRBD1; abundance: once; v_gene: TRBV5-6; j_gene: TRBJ1-1; CDR3aa: CASSLTGGTEAFF; CDR3nt: TGTGCCAGCAGCTTGACAGGGGGCACTGAAGCTTTCTTT
d_gene: -; abundance: few; v_gene: TRBV18; j_gene: TRBJ2-4; CDR3aa: CASSPTSDSAKNIQYF; CDR3nt: TGTGCCAGCTCACCAACCAGCGACTCAGCCAAAAACATTCAGTACTTC
d_gene: -; abundance: few; v_gene: TRBV9; j_gene: TRBJ1-4; CDR3aa: CASSKARGNEKLFF; CDR3nt: TGTGCCAGCAGCAAGGCCAGGGGAAACGAAAAACTGTTTTTT
d_gene: -; abundance: few; v_gene: TRBV18; j_gene: TRBJ2-3; CDR3aa: CASSPGTTDTQYF; CDR3nt: TGTGCCAGCTCACCGGGGACTACAGATACGCAGTATTTT
d_gene: TRBD2; abundance: -; v_gene: TRBV11-2; j_gene: TRBJ2-3; CDR3aa: CASSRGRGGTDTQYF; CDR3nt: TGTGCCAGCAGCCGTGGGAGGGGTGGCACAGATACGCAGTATTTT
d_gene: TRBD2; abundance: -; v_gene: TRBV11-2; j_gene: TRBJ2-7; CDR3aa: CASSLTPGLAVLSYEQYF; CDR3nt: TGTGCCAGCAGCTTGACCCCGGGACTAGCGGTCCTCTCCTACGAGCAGTACTTC
d_gene: -; abundance: -; v_gene: TRBV6-5; j_gene: TRBJ1-5; CDR3aa: CASSPSAGAHQPQHF; CDR3nt: TGTGCCAGCAGCCCCTCGGCAGGGGCCCATCAGCCCCAGCATTTT
d_gene: -; abundance: -; v_gene: TRBV9; j_gene: TRBJ1-2; CDR3aa: CASSRTVQPEGYTF; CDR3nt: TGTGCCAGCAGCAGAACGGTCCAACCCGAGGGCTACACCTTC
d_gene: -; abundance: -; v_gene: TRBV6-1; j_gene: TRBJ1-1; CDR3aa: CATTLRRILGTEAFF; CDR3nt: TGTGCCACTACGCTTAGGAGGATCTTAGGGACTGAAGCTTTCTTT
d_gene: -; abundance: few; v_gene: TRBV4-1; j_gene: TRBJ1-4; CDR3aa: CASSQGPSRGEKLFF; CDR3nt: TGCGCCAGCAGCCAAGGGCCCTCCAGGGGCGAAAAACTGTTTTTT